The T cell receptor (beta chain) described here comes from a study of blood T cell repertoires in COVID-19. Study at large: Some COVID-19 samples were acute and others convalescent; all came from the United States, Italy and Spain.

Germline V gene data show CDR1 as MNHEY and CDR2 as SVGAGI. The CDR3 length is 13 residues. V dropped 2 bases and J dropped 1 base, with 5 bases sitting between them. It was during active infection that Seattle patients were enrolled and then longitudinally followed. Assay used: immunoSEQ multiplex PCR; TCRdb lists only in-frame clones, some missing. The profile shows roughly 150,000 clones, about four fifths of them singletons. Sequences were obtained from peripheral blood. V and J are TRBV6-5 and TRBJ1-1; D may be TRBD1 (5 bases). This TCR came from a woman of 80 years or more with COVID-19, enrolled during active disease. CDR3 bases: TGTGCCAGCAGTTACGACAGGAACACTGAAGCTTTCTTT. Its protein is CASSYDRNTEAFF.